This section outlines one T cell receptor beta chain sequence together with its context. This sample was included in a study of blood T cell repertoires in COVID-19. V was pared by 8 bases and J by 8 bases, with 6 bases of the junction left unmatched. CDR1 and CDR2 (germline): LGHDT, YNNKEL (reference sequence). The CDR3 runs 14 residues. The method was immunoSEQ multiplex PCR; TCRdb's version includes in-frame clones alone and lacks a portion of them. The sample comprises around 250,000 clones, about four fifths of which are singletons, and less than 2% rests with the top ten. The J gene is TRBJ1-6, the V gene TRBV3-1 (or the pseudogene TRBV3-2); TRBD1 matches at 10 bases. The receptor comes from a woman in her 40s who had recovered from COVID-19. The sequenced material came from peripheral blood. The CDR3 DNA reads TGTGCCAGCGGGGACAGGGGCAAATATTCACCCCTCCACTTT. This encodes CASGDRGKYSPLHF.